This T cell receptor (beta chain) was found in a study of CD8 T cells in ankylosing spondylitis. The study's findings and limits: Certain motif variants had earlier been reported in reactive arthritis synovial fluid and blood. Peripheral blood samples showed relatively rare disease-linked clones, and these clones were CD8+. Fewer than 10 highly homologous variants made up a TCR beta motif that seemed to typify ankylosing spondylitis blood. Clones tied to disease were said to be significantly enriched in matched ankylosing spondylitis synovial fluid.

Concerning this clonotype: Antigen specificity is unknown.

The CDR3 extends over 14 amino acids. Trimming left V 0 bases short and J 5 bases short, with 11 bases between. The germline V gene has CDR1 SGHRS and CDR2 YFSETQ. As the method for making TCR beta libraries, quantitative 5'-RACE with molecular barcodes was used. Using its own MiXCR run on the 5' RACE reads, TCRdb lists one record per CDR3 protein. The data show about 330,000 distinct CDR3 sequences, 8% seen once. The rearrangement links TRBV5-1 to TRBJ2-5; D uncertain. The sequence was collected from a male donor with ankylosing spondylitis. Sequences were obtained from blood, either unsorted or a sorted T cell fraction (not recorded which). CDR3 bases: TGCGCCAGCAGCTTGGGTCGAGGTGCCGAGACCCAGTACTTC. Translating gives CASSLGRGAETQYF.